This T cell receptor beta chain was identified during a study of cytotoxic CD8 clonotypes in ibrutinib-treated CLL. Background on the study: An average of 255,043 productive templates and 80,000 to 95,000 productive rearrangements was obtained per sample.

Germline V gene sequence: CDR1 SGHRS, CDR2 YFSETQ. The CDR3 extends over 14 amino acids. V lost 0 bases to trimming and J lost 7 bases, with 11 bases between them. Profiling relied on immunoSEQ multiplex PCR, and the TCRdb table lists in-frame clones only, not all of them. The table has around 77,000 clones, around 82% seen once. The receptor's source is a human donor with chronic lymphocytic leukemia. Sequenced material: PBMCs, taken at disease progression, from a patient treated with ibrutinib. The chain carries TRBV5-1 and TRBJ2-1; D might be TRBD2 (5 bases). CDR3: CASSLVASYNEQFF. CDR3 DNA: TGCGCCAGCAGCTTGGTCGCTAGCTATAATGAGCAGTTCTTC.